A selection of T cell receptor beta chains follows, all from one sample in a study of cytomegalovirus exposure and HLA in healthy donors. The table came from immunoSEQ multiplex PCR; TCRdb's copy has only in-frame clones and leaves some out. The sample has some 210,000 clones, roughly 84% seen once. Sequencing was performed on PBMCs. Receptors originate from a woman aged 18-35 years in good health and CMV-seropositive. CDR3s include the opening cysteine and the closing phenylalanine or tryptophan. A D gene is named only where the DNA matches it firmly. Clone size is not always given. Where it is, it says once, few, many or a class for expanded clones.

d_gene: TRBD2
j_gene: TRBJ2-7
abundance: NA
v_gene: TRBV15
CDR3aa: CATSGLAGNEQYF
CDR3nt: TGTGCCACCAGCGGCCTAGCGGGAAACGAGCAGTACTTC

d_gene: NA
j_gene: TRBJ1-2
abundance: NA
v_gene: TRBV19
CDR3aa: CASTLVREGYGYTF
CDR3nt: TGTGCCAGTACGCTAGTCAGGGAGGGCTATGGCTACACCTTC

d_gene: NA
j_gene: TRBJ2-3
abundance: NA
v_gene: TRBV9
CDR3aa: CASSVAARSTDTQYF
CDR3nt: TGTGCCAGCAGCGTAGCCGCCAGGAGCACAGATACGCAGTATTTT

d_gene: TRBD2
j_gene: TRBJ2-3
abundance: NA
v_gene: TRBV5-1
CDR3aa: CASSLALAADTQYF
CDR3nt: TGCGCCAGCAGCTTGGCTCTAGCGGCAGATACGCAGTATTTT

d_gene: TRBD1
j_gene: TRBJ1-2
abundance: NA
v_gene: TRBV28
CDR3aa: CASRTAGGGGYTF
CDR3nt: TGTGCCAGCAGGACGGCAGGGGGCGGTGGCTACACCTTC

d_gene: TRBD1
j_gene: TRBJ2-1
abundance: NA
v_gene: TRBV28
CDR3aa: CASSLTQGVRNEQFF
CDR3nt: TGTGCCAGCAGTTTGACGCAGGGGGTCAGGAATGAGCAGTTCTTC

d_gene: TRBD2
j_gene: TRBJ2-7
abundance: NA
v_gene: TRBV5-6
CDR3aa: CASSLDLAGGPREQYF
CDR3nt: TGTGCCAGCAGCTTGGATCTCGCGGGAGGGCCGAGGGAGCAGTACTTC

d_gene: NA
j_gene: TRBJ2-1
abundance: NA
v_gene: TRBV4-1
CDR3aa: CASSQPGLGANEQFF
CDR3nt: TGCGCCAGCAGCCAGCCGGGACTTGGGGCCAATGAGCAGTTCTTC

d_gene: NA
j_gene: TRBJ1-1
abundance: NA
v_gene: TRBV10-3
CDR3aa: CAISDLQEGNTEAFF
CDR3nt: TGTGCCATCAGTGATCTTCAGGAGGGGAACACTGAAGCTTTCTTT

d_gene: NA
j_gene: TRBJ1-1
abundance: NA
v_gene: TRBV25-1
CDR3aa: CASSESPPQRAFF
CDR3nt: TGTGCCAGCAGTGAATCCCCGCCCCAACGGGCTTTCTTT

d_gene: NA
j_gene: TRBJ2-3
abundance: NA
v_gene: TRBV27
CDR3aa: CASSNLAKADTQYF
CDR3nt: TGTGCCAGCAGTAACCTAGCGAAGGCAGATACGCAGTATTTT

d_gene: TRBD1
j_gene: TRBJ2-7
abundance: NA
v_gene: TRBV6-6
CDR3aa: CASRGRQGSSYEQYF
CDR3nt: TGTGCCAGCAGGGGCAGACAGGGGAGCTCCTACGAGCAGTACTTC

d_gene: NA
j_gene: TRBJ1-3
abundance: NA
v_gene: TRBV4-1
CDR3aa: CASSQARRSGNTIYF
CDR3nt: TGCGCCAGCAGCCAGGCCCGCAGGTCTGGAAACACCATATATTTT

d_gene: NA
j_gene: TRBJ2-7
abundance: NA
v_gene: TRBV10-2
CDR3aa: CASSEIPSDEQYF
CDR3nt: TGCGCCAGCAGTGAGATTCCCTCGGACGAGCAGTACTTC

d_gene: TRBD1
j_gene: TRBJ1-4
abundance: NA
v_gene: TRBV6-1
CDR3aa: CASSPNRGTNEKLFF
CDR3nt: TGTGCCAGCAGTCCTAACAGGGGAACTAATGAAAAACTGTTTTTT

d_gene: TRBD1
j_gene: TRBJ1-1
abundance: NA
v_gene: TRBV9
CDR3aa: CASSTGPRQGENTEAFF
CDR3nt: TGTGCCAGCAGCACCGGTCCCCGACAGGGTGAGAACACTGAAGCTTTCTTT

d_gene: NA
j_gene: TRBJ1-2
abundance: NA
v_gene: TRBV30
CDR3aa: CAWRSLFGEVYGYTF
CDR3nt: TGTGCCTGGAGGTCCCTTTTCGGGGAGGTCTATGGCTACACCTTC

d_gene: TRBD2
j_gene: TRBJ2-1
abundance: NA
v_gene: TRBV27
CDR3aa: CASRASGDYNEQFF
CDR3nt: TGTGCCAGCAGAGCTAGCGGGGATTACAATGAGCAGTTCTTC

d_gene: NA
j_gene: TRBJ2-1
abundance: NA
v_gene: TRBV5-1
CDR3aa: CASSLRGLEQFF
CDR3nt: TGCGCCAGCAGCTTGAGGGGACTTGAGCAGTTCTTC

d_gene: TRBD2
j_gene: TRBJ2-5
abundance: NA
v_gene: TRBV9
CDR3aa: CASSPPGERDIKTQYF
CDR3nt: TGTGCCAGCAGCCCCCCCGGAGAGCGGGATATAAAGACCCAGTACTTC

d_gene: TRBD2
j_gene: TRBJ2-3
abundance: NA
v_gene: TRBV13
CDR3aa: CASSLVRGGFTDTQYF
CDR3nt: TGTGCCAGCAGCTTAGTGCGGGGGGGGTTCACAGATACGCAGTATTTT

d_gene: TRBD1
j_gene: TRBJ1-4
abundance: NA
v_gene: TRBV7-9
CDR3aa: CASTPGTGREKLFF
CDR3nt: TGTGCCAGCACCCCCGGGACAGGGCGTGAAAAACTGTTTTTT

d_gene: NA
j_gene: TRBJ2-7
abundance: NA
v_gene: TRBV9
CDR3aa: CASSVGSVHSYEQYF
CDR3nt: TGTGCCAGCAGCGTAGGATCAGTGCACTCCTACGAGCAGTACTTC

d_gene: NA
j_gene: TRBJ2-2
abundance: NA
v_gene: TRBV9
CDR3aa: CASTPGGGSTLTGELFF
CDR3nt: TGTGCCAGCACCCCCGGGGGCGGGAGTACCCTCACCGGGGAGCTGTTTTTT

d_gene: NA
j_gene: TRBJ1-4
abundance: NA
v_gene: TRBV6-1
CDR3aa: CASSEEERREVTEKLFF
CDR3nt: TGTGCCAGCAGTGAAGAGGAGCGACGGGAGGTCACTGAAAAACTGTTTTTT

d_gene: TRBD1
j_gene: TRBJ2-7
abundance: NA
v_gene: TRBV29-1
CDR3aa: CSAKMDRGAYEQYF
CDR3nt: TGCAGCGCTAAGATGGACAGGGGGGCCTACGAGCAGTACTTC

d_gene: TRBD1
j_gene: TRBJ2-7
abundance: few
v_gene: TRBV4-2
CDR3aa: CASSPGQGAYEQYF
CDR3nt: TGTGCCAGCAGCCCGGGACAGGGGGCCTACGAGCAGTACTTC

d_gene: TRBD2
j_gene: TRBJ2-1
abundance: NA
v_gene: TRBV29-1
CDR3aa: CSDSYLAGAEQFF
CDR3nt: TGCAGCGATTCGTACCTAGCGGGAGCTGAGCAGTTCTTC

d_gene: TRBD1
j_gene: TRBJ2-7
abundance: NA
v_gene: TRBV5-5
CDR3aa: CASSLGQGVYEQYF
CDR3nt: TGTGCCAGCAGCTTGGGACAGGGGGTTTACGAGCAGTACTTC

d_gene: TRBD1
j_gene: TRBJ1-1
abundance: NA
v_gene: TRBV28
CDR3aa: CASSLKPRTGKAFF
CDR3nt: TGTGCCAGCAGTCTAAAGCCAAGGACAGGGAAAGCTTTCTTT

d_gene: TRBD1
j_gene: TRBJ1-5
abundance: once
v_gene: TRBV13
CDR3aa: CASSINRGQGQPQHF
CDR3nt: TGTGCCAGCAGCATCAACAGGGGACAGGGGCAGCCCCAGCATTTT

d_gene: NA
j_gene: TRBJ1-2
abundance: NA
v_gene: TRBV5-1
CDR3aa: CASSPDGEFYGYTF
CDR3nt: TGCGCCAGCAGCCCGGACGGGGAATTTTATGGCTACACCTTC

d_gene: NA
j_gene: TRBJ2-7
abundance: NA
v_gene: TRBV10-2
CDR3aa: CASSETGFPTYEQYF
CDR3nt: TGCGCCAGCAGTGAGACAGGTTTTCCCACCTACGAGCAGTACTTC

d_gene: NA
j_gene: TRBJ1-5
abundance: NA
v_gene: TRBV30
CDR3aa: CAWSVVGGIWPQHF
CDR3nt: TGTGCCTGGAGTGTAGTTGGGGGGATTTGGCCCCAGCATTTT

d_gene: TRBD1
j_gene: TRBJ2-6
abundance: NA
v_gene: TRBV10-3
CDR3aa: CAIMGQGRSGANVLTF
CDR3nt: TGTGCCATCATGGGACAGGGTCGATCTGGGGCCAACGTCCTGACTTTC

d_gene: NA
j_gene: TRBJ2-1
abundance: NA
v_gene: TRBV7-9
CDR3aa: CASSASLGRVPNEQFF
CDR3nt: TGTGCCAGCAGCGCTTCTCTAGGGAGAGTTCCCAATGAGCAGTTCTTC

d_gene: NA
j_gene: TRBJ1-3
abundance: NA
v_gene: TRBV19
CDR3aa: CASRRGGRNTIYF
CDR3nt: TGTGCCAGTAGACGAGGAGGCCGAAACACCATATATTTT

d_gene: TRBD2
j_gene: TRBJ2-7
abundance: NA
v_gene: TRBV30
CDR3aa: CAWSPIWASGKSKGYEQYF
CDR3nt: TGTGCCTGGAGTCCCATCTGGGCTAGCGGGAAATCAAAAGGCTACGAGCAGTACTTC

d_gene: NA
j_gene: TRBJ2-7
abundance: NA
v_gene: TRBV27
CDR3aa: CASSLAQGNEQYF
CDR3nt: TGTGCCAGCAGTTTAGCGCAGGGTAACGAGCAGTACTTC

d_gene: NA
j_gene: TRBJ1-2
abundance: NA
v_gene: TRBV7-9
CDR3aa: CASSLSDRKSLYGYTF
CDR3nt: TGTGCCAGCAGCTTATCGGACAGAAAAAGCTTATATGGCTACACCTTC

d_gene: TRBD2
j_gene: TRBJ2-7
abundance: NA
v_gene: TRBV5-1
CDR3aa: CASSLTSGSSYEQYF
CDR3nt: TGCGCCAGCAGCCTCACTAGCGGGAGCTCCTACGAGCAGTACTTC

d_gene: NA
j_gene: TRBJ2-7
abundance: NA
v_gene: TRBV5-1
CDR3aa: CASRAGLSSGEQYF
CDR3nt: TGCGCCAGCAGGGCTGGGCTTTCCTCGGGAGAGCAGTACTTC

d_gene: TRBD1
j_gene: TRBJ1-5
abundance: NA
v_gene: TRBV4-1
CDR3aa: CASSQGQGYEQPQHF
CDR3nt: TGCGCCAGCAGCCAAGGACAGGGATACGAGCAGCCCCAGCATTTT

d_gene: NA
j_gene: TRBJ1-5
abundance: NA
v_gene: TRBV28
CDR3aa: CASSSGKPQHF
CDR3nt: TGTGCCAGCAGTTCGGGGAAGCCCCAGCATTTT

d_gene: NA
j_gene: TRBJ2-6
abundance: NA
v_gene: TRBV6-6
CDR3aa: CASNFENSGANVLTF
CDR3nt: TGTGCCAGCAACTTCGAGAACTCTGGGGCCAACGTCCTGACTTTC

d_gene: NA
j_gene: TRBJ2-6
abundance: NA
v_gene: TRBV29-1
CDR3aa: CSVDRLPGGANVLTF
CDR3nt: TGCAGCGTTGATAGGTTACCGGGAGGGGCCAACGTCCTGACTTTC

d_gene: NA
j_gene: TRBJ2-7
abundance: NA
v_gene: TRBV28
CDR3aa: CASGRGGYEQYF
CDR3nt: TGTGCCAGCGGGAGAGGGGGCTACGAGCAGTACTTC

d_gene: TRBD1
j_gene: TRBJ2-7
abundance: NA
v_gene: TRBV11-2
CDR3aa: CASSLDRGQGLYEQYF
CDR3nt: TGTGCCAGCAGCTTAGATAGAGGACAGGGACTCTACGAGCAGTACTTC

d_gene: TRBD1
j_gene: TRBJ2-4
abundance: NA
v_gene: TRBV2
CDR3aa: CAIRQGAPIQYF
CDR3nt: TGTGCCATCCGACAGGGGGCGCCCATTCAGTACTTC

d_gene: NA
j_gene: TRBJ2-7
abundance: NA
v_gene: TRBV30
CDR3aa: CAWNQGSYEQYF
CDR3nt: TGTGCCTGGAATCAGGGCAGCTACGAGCAGTACTTC

d_gene: TRBD2
j_gene: TRBJ2-7
abundance: NA
v_gene: TRBV19
CDR3aa: CASSIVAGDRYEQYF
CDR3nt: TGTGCCAGTAGTATAGTTGCGGGGGATCGCTACGAGCAGTACTTC

d_gene: NA
j_gene: TRBJ1-1
abundance: NA
v_gene: TRBV7-3
CDR3aa: CASSRYPTGSTLNTEAFF
CDR3nt: TGTGCCAGCAGCCGATACCCGACCGGGTCGACCTTGAACACTGAAGCTTTCTTT

d_gene: NA
j_gene: TRBJ2-7
abundance: NA
v_gene: TRBV29-1
CDR3aa: CSVLTEGNSYEQYF
CDR3nt: TGCAGCGTTTTGACGGAGGGTAATTCCTACGAGCAGTACTTC

d_gene: NA
j_gene: TRBJ2-7
abundance: NA
v_gene: TRBV11-2
CDR3aa: CASSLDWSQILYEQYF
CDR3nt: TGTGCCAGCAGCTTGGACTGGAGTCAGATACTCTACGAGCAGTACTTC

d_gene: TRBD2
j_gene: TRBJ2-7
abundance: few
v_gene: TRBV5-1
CDR3aa: CASSRAPFSAGAFHEQYF
CDR3nt: TGCGCCAGCAGCCGGGCCCCTTTTTCAGCGGGGGCCTTCCACGAGCAGTACTTC

d_gene: TRBD1
j_gene: TRBJ2-2
abundance: few
v_gene: TRBV18
CDR3aa: CASSPRQGNTGELFF
CDR3nt: TGTGCCAGCTCACCTAGACAGGGAAACACCGGGGAGCTGTTTTTT

d_gene: TRBD1
j_gene: TRBJ2-1
abundance: NA
v_gene: TRBV5-4
CDR3aa: CASSPGSARTGINEQFF
CDR3nt: TGTGCCAGCAGTCCAGGGAGCGCGCGGACAGGGATCAATGAGCAGTTCTTC

d_gene: NA
j_gene: TRBJ2-7
abundance: NA
v_gene: TRBV28
CDR3aa: CASSFEGRPYEQYF
CDR3nt: TGTGCCAGCAGTTTTGAGGGCCGCCCCTACGAGCAGTACTTC

d_gene: NA
j_gene: TRBJ2-7
abundance: NA
v_gene: TRBV11-2
CDR3aa: CASSFGSNYEQYF
CDR3nt: TGTGCCAGCAGCTTCGGGTCCAACTACGAGCAGTACTTC

d_gene: NA
j_gene: TRBJ1-2
abundance: many
v_gene: TRBV18
CDR3aa: CASSPPESRVVVHTF
CDR3nt: TGTGCCAGCTCACCACCGGAATCCAGGGTAGTTGTTCACACCTTC